Only one count was recorded for the clone carrying this TCR beta chain. Its cognate antigen is unknown. One end of the junction fails to match germline, which may point to a read error. Amplification of the TCR beta CDR3 regions used RNA transcripts (as template). The workflow started with a first-round RT-PCR run with HTBI primers and then moved on to a second-round multiplex PCR. One entry per CDR3 protein results from TCRdb running MiXCR on the multiplex PCR reads. Of over a million distinct CDR3 sequences listed, 35% to 40% are singletons. The data were obtained in a study of Graves' ophthalmopathy and Graves' hyperthyroidism. Clinicians diagnosed using symptoms, serum thyroxine, TRAb, thyroid ultrasound and orbital computed tomography. Notes on the study in general: Detected in blood as well were most expanded thyroid clonotypes with frequency above 0.001.

The specimen was peripheral blood or thyroid tissue (not recorded which). The source of this sequence is an adult man with Graves' hyperthyroidism.

CDR3 region: CAGRGDTEAFF. For the CDR3, the DNA is TGTGCCGGTCGGGGGGACACTGAAGCTTTCTTT. V gene TRBV10-1 combines with J gene TRBJ1-1; D perhaps matches TRBD1 (5 bases). This CDR3 region has 11 residues. In germline, CDR1 is WNHNN, CDR2 SYGVQD (reference sequence).